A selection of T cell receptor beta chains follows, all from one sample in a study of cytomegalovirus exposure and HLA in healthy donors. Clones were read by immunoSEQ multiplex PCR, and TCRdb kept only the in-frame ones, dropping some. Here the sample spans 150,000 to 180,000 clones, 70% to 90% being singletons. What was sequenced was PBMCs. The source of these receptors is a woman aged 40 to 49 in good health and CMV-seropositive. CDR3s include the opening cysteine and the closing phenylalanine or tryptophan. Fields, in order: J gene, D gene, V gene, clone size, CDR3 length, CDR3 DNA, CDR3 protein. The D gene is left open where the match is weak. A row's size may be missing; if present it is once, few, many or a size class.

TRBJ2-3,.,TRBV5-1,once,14,TGCGCCAGCAGCTTGGTGGCCGGCACAGATACGCAGTATTTT,CASSLVAGTDTQYF
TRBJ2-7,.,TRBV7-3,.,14,TGTGCCAGCAGCTTAGGGGGAGGATCCTACGAGCAGTACTTC,CASSLGGGSYEQYF
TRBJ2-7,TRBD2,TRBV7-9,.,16,TGTGCCAGCAGCCCCCCGACTAGCGGGAGTCTTTACGAGCAGTACTTC,CASSPPTSGSLYEQYF
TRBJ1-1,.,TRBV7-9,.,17,TGTGCCAGCAGCCCACGGGATCGAGCGGGTTTTTCCACTGAAGCTTTCTTT,CASSPRDRAGFSTEAFF
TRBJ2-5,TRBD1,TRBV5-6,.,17,TGTGCCAGCAGCTCACGTTTTGGGACAGGGGCAACAGAGACCCAGTACTTC,CASSSRFGTGATETQYF
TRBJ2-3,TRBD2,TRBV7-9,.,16,TGTGCCACCCAGAAAAGAGCGGGAGGTCGCACAGATACGCAGTATTTT,CATQKRAGGRTDTQYF
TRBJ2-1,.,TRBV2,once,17,TGTGCCAGCAGTCCACTGGTTCGGGATACCCCAGGCTATGAGCAGTTCTTC,CASSPLVRDTPGYEQFF
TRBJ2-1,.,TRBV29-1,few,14,TGCAGCGTTGATGGGCTAGCGTCCTACAATGAGCAGTTCTTC,CSVDGLASYNEQFF
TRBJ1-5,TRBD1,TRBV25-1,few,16,TGTGCCAGCAGTGGGACAGGGCGCGGTGACAATCAGCCCCAGCATTTT,CASSGTGRGDNQPQHF
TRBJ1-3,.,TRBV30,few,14,TGTGCCTGGAGTGAGGGGCTCTCTGGAAACACCATATATTTT,CAWSEGLSGNTIYF
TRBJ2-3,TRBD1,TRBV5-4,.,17,TGTGCCAGCAGCCCGGACAGGGGTGGATTTAGCACAGATACGCAGTATTTT,CASSPDRGGFSTDTQYF
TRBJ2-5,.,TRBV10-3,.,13,TGTGCCATCTCCGGACAGTCGGGAGAGACCCAGTACTTC,CAISGQSGETQYF
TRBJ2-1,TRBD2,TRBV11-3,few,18,TGTGCCAGCAGCTCCCCCGGGACTAGCGGGAGGGCCCTCAATGAGCAGTTCTTC,CASSSPGTSGRALNEQFF
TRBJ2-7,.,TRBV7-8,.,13,TGTGCCAGCAGCTTGGACGGAGGTTACGAGCAGTACTTC,CASSLDGGYEQYF
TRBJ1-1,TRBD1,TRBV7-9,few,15,TGTGCCAGCAGCTTACCGACAGGGGGGAAGCCTGAAGCTTTCTTT,CASSLPTGGKPEAFF
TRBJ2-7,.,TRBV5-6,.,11,TGTGCCAGCAGTTCGGGGGACGAGCAGTACTTC,CASSSGDEQYF
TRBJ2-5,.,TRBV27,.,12,TGTGCCAGCAGTTTCCGGGGAGAGACCCAGTACTTC,CASSFRGETQYF
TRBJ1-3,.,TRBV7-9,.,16,TGTGCCAGCAGCTTAGCTCGGTCTGTTCCTGGAAACACCATATATTTT,CASSLARSVPGNTIYF
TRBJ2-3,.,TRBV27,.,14,TGTGCCAGCAGTAGCGGGCTATACACAGATACGCAGTATTTT,CASSSGLYTDTQYF
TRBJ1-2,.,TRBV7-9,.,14,TGTGCCAGCAGCTTAGCCTTCTCAGGGGAGGGCTACACCTTC,CASSLAFSGEGYTF
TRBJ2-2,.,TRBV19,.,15,TGTGCCAGTAGTATAGGCCAGGGAATAATCGGGGAGCTGTTTTTT,CASSIGQGIIGELFF
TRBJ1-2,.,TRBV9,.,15,TGTGCCAGCAGCCAGACGGCGGGGGACTCCTATGGCTACACCTTC,CASSQTAGDSYGYTF
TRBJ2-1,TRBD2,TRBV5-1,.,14,TGCGCCAGCGGGAGGGAGCAAGCCTACAATGAGCAGTTCTTC,CASGREQAYNEQFF
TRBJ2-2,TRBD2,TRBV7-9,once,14,TGTGCCAGCAGCTTGCGGGAGGGTGCCGGGGAGCTGTTTTTT,CASSLREGAGELFF
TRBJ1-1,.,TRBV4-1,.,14,TGCGCCAGCAGCCAAGAAGGGCGGGGATCCGGAGCTTTCTTT,CASSQEGRGSGAFF
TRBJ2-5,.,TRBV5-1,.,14,TGCGCCAGCAGCTTGGAGAGAGGGCGAGAGACCCAGTACTTC,CASSLERGRETQYF
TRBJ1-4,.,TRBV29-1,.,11,TGCAGCGTAGTGAGAGGGGAAAAACTGTTTTTT,CSVVRGEKLFF
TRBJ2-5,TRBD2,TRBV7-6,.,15,TGTGCCAGCAGCTTAGAGGCGGGAGGGCCTGGGGAGCAGTACTTC,CASSLEAGGPGEQYF
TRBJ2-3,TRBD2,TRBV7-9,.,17,TGTGCCAGCAGCTTACTAGCGGGAGGCGTCGAACCAGATACGCAGTATTTT,CASSLLAGGVEPDTQYF
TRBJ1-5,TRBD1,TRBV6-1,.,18,TGCGCCAGCAGTGAAGGGAAGTTGTGGGGCAGGGGACAGCAGCCCCAGCATTTT,CASSEGKLWGRGQQPQHF
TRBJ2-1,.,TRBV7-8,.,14,TGTGCCAGCTCAGCCGATGGACAGTGGAATGAGCAGTTCTTC,CASSADGQWNEQFF
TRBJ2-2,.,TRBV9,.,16,TGTGCCAGCAGCGTAGAGCAGGGCCTGAACACCGGGGAGCTGTTTTTT,CASSVEQGLNTGELFF
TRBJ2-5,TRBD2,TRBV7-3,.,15,TGTGCCAGCAGCCCCACGGGAGGGGTCCAAAAGACCCAGTACTTC,CASSPTGGVQKTQYF
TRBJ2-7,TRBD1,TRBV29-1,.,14,TGCAGCGTCGGAACCGGGACAGGGCTCGTCGAGCAGTACTTC,CSVGTGTGLVEQYF
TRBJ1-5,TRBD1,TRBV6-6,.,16,TGTGCCAGCAGCTTGAATAGGGGGACAGCGGATCAGCCCCAGCATTTT,CASSLNRGTADQPQHF
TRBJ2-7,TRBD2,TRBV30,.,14,TGTGCCTGGAGTCCAAGGACTAGTGGCTACGAGCAGTACTTC,CAWSPRTSGYEQYF
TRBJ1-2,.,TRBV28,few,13,TGTGCCAGCAGACTCACAGGGATAGACGGCTACACCTTC,CASRLTGIDGYTF
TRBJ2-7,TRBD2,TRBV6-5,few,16,TGTGCCAGCAGTTACTCTAGCGGGATGGAAATCTACGAGCAGTACTTC,CASSYSSGMEIYEQYF
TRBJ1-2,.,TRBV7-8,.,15,TGTGCCAGCAGGGAGGGGCGAGTGGGAAACTATGGCTACACCTTC,CASREGRVGNYGYTF
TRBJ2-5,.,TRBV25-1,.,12,TGTGCCAGCAGTGCGTCAGGAGAGACCCAGTACTTC,CASSASGETQYF
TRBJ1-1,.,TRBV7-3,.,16,TGTGCCAGCAGCTTTCTTTTCTTGGACAGAAACACTGAAGCTTTCTTT,CASSFLFLDRNTEAFF
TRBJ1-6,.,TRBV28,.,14,TGTGCCAGCAGTTCGGCCAGGTATAATTCACCCCTCCACTTT,CASSSARYNSPLHF
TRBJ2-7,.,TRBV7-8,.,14,TGTGCCAGCAGCCCTCCCGGGACAACCTACGAGCAGTACTTC,CASSPPGTTYEQYF
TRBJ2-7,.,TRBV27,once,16,TGTGCCAGCACTATACAACGTTTTGACAGATCCTACGAGCAGTACTTC,CASTIQRFDRSYEQYF
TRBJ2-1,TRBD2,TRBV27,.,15,TGTGCCAGCAGTTTAAATCTCATCGTGGGGAGGGGGCAGTTCTTC,CASSLNLIVGRGQFF
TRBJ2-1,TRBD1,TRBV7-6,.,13,TGTGCCAGCAGCTCGGAGAGAGACAGGGGACAGTTCTTC,CASSSERDRGQFF
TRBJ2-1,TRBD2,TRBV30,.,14,TGTGCCTGTTCACTAGCGGGAGGTATAAATGAGCAGTTCTTC,CACSLAGGINEQFF
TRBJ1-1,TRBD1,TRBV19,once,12,TGTGCCAGTAGACCAGGACAGGGACGGGCTTTCTTT,CASRPGQGRAFF
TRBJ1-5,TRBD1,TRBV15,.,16,TGTGCCACCAGCGCCCGGACAGGGGGTCGCAATCAGCCCCAGCATTTT,CATSARTGGRNQPQHF
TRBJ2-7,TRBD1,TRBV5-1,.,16,TGCGCCAGCAGCTTGGAACTGACAGGGATTCTGCACGAGCAGTACTTC,CASSLELTGILHEQYF
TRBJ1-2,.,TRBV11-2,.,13,TGTGCCAGCAGCCCCTACAGAGTTTATGGCTACACCTTC,CASSPYRVYGYTF
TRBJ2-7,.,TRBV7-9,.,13,TGTGCCAGCAGCTTGTCAGGGGTGTACGAGCAGTACTTC,CASSLSGVYEQYF
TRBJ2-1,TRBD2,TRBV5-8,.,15,TGTGCCAGCAGCTTTCGGTCCCGGGACTATGGTGAGCAGTTCTTC,CASSFRSRDYGEQFF
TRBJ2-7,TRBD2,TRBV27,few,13,TGTGCCAGCAGGCTAGCGGGAGGTTACGAGCAGTACTTC,CASRLAGGYEQYF
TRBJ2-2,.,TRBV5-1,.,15,TGCGCCAGCAGCTTGTTCAGGGGAGACACCGGGGAGCTGTTTTTT,CASSLFRGDTGELFF
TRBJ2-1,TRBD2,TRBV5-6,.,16,TGTGCCAGCAGCTCTCAGACTAGCGGGACTTACAGTGAGCAGTTCTTC,CASSSQTSGTYSEQFF
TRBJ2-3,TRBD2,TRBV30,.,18,TGTGCCTGGAGTGTAATCTTTGCTAGCGGGAGAAACACAGATACGCAGTATTTT,CAWSVIFASGRNTDTQYF
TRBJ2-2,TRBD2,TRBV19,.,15,TGTGCCAGTAGTGTTAGCGGGAGGGGTGCCGGGGAGCTGTTTTTT,CASSVSGRGAGELFF